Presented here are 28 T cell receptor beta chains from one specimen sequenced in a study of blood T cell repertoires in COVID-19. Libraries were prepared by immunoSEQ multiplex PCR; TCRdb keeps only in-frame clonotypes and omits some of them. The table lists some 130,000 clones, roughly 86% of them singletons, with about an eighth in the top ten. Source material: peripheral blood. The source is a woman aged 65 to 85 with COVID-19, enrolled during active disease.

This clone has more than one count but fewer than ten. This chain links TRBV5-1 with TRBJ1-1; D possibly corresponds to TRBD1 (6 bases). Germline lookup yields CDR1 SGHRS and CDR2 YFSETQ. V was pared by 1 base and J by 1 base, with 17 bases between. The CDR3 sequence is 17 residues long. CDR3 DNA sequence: TGCGCCAGCAGCTTGCGAGGGGGAGGGGGAAAGAACACTGAAGCTTTCTTT. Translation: CASSLRGGGGKNTEAFF.

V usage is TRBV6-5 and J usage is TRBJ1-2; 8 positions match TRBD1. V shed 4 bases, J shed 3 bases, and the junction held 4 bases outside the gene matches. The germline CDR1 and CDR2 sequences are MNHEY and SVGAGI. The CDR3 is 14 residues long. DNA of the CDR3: TGTGCCAGCAGTTTGCGGACAGGGTACTATGGCTACACCTTC. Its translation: CASSLRTGYYGYTF.

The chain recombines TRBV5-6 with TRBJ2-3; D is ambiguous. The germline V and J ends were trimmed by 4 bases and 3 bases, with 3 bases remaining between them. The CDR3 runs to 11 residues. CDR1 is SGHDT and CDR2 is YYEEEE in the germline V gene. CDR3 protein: CASSTTDTQYF. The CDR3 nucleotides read TGTGCCAGCAGCACTACAGATACGCAGTATTTT.

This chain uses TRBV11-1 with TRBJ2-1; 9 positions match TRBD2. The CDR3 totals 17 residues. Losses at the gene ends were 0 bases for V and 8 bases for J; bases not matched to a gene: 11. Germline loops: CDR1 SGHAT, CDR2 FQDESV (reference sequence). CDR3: CASSLAEVAGVRYEQFF. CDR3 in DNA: TGTGCCAGCAGCTTAGCGGAGGTAGCGGGGGTCCGTTATGAGCAGTTCTTC.

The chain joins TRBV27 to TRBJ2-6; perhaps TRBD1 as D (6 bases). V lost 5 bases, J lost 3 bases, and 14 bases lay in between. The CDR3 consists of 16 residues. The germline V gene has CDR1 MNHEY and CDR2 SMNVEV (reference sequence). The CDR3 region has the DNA TGTGCCAGCAGTAACGGGGACATACTTGGGGCCAACGTCCTGACTTTC. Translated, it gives CASSNGDILGANVLTF.

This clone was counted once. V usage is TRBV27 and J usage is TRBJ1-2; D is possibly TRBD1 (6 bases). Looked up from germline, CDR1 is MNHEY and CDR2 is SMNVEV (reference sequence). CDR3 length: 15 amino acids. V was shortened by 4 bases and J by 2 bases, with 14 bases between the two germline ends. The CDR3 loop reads CASSWGSGQNYGYTF. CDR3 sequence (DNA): TGTGCCAGCAGTTGGGGATCGGGACAAAACTATGGCTACACCTTC.

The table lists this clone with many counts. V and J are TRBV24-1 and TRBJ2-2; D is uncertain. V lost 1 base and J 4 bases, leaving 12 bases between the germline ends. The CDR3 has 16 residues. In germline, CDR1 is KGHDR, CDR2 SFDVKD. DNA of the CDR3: TGTGCCACCAGTGATTTTACGTTGCGAGGCACCGGGGAGCTGTTTTTT. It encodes CATSDFTLRGTGELFF.

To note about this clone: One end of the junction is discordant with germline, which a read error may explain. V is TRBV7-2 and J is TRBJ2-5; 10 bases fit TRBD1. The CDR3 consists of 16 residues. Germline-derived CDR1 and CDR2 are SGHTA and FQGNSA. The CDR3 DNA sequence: TGTGCCAGCAGCTTAGTTGGGACAGGGGTCCAAAAGACCCAGTACTTC. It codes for CASSLVGTGVQKTQYF.

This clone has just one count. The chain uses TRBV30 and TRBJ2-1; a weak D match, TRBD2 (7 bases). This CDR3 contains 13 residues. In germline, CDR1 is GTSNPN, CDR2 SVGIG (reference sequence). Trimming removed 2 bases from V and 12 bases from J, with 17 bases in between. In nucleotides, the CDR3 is TGTGCCTGGAGTTTCGGGGGGCCGCCAGGGCAGTTCTTC. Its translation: CAWSFGGPPGQFF.

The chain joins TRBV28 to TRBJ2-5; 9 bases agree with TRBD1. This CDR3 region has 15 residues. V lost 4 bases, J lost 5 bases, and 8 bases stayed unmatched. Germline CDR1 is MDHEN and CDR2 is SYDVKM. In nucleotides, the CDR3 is TGTGCCAGCAGTTCAAAAACAGGGGGCAGGGAGACCCAGTACTTC. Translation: CASSSKTGGRETQYF. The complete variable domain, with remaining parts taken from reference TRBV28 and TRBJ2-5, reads DVKVTQSSRYLVKRTGEKVFLECVQDMDHENMFWYRQDPGLGLRLIYFSYDVKMKEKGDIPEGYSVSREKKERFSLILESASTNQTSMYLCASSSKTGGRETQYFGPGTRLLVL.

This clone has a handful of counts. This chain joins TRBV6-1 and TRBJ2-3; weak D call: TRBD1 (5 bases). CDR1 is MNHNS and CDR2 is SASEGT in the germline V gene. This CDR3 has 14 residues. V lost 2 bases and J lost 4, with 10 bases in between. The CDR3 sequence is CASSERGMADTQYF. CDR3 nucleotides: TGTGCCAGCAGTGAAAGGGGTATGGCAGATACGCAGTATTTT.

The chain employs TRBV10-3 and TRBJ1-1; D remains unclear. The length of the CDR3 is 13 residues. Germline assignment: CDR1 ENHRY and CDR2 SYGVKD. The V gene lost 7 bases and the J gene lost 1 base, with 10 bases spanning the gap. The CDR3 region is CAITGSPNTEAFF. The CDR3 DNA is TGTGCCATCACAGGAAGTCCGAACACTGAAGCTTTCTTT.

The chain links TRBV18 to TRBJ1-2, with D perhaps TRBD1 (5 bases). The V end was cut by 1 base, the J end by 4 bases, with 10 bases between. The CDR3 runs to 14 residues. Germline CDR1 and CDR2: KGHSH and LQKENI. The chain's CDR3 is CASSPLDRLYGYTF. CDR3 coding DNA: TGTGCCAGCTCACCACTAGACAGACTCTATGGCTACACCTTC.

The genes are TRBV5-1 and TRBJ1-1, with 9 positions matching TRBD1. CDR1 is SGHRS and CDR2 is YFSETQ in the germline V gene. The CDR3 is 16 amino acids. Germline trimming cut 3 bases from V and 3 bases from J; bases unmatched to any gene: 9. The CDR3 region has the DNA TGCGCCAGCAGCTCCTCTTTCGGACAGGGGCACACTGAAGCTTTCTTT. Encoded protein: CASSSSFGQGHTEAFF.

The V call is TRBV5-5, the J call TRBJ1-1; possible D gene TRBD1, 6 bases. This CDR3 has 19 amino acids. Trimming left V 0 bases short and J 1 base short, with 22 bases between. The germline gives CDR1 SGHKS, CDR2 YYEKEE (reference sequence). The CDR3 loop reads CASSLGGQLIMRWNTEAFF. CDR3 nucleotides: TGTGCCAGCAGCTTGGGCGGACAGCTAATTATGCGGTGGAACACTGAAGCTTTCTTT.

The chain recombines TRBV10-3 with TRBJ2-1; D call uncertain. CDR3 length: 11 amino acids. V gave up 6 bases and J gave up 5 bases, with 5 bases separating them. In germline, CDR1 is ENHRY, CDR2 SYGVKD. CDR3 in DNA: TGTGCCATCAGGGCAAACAATGAGCAGTTCTTC. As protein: CAIRANNEQFF.

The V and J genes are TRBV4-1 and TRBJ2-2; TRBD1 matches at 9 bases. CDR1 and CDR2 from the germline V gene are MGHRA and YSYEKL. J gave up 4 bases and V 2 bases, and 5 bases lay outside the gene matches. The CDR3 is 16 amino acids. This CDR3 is CASSQRGQGPTGELFF. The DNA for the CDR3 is TGCGCCAGCAGCCAAAGGGGACAGGGTCCCACCGGGGAGCTGTTTTTT.

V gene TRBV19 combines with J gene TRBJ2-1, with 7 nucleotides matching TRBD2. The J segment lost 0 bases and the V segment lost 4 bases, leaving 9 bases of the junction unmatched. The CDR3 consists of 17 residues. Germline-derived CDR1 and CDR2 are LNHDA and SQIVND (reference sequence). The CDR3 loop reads CASSNRLRGSSYNEQFF. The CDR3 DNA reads TGTGCCAGTAGTAACAGGTTGCGGGGGAGCTCCTACAATGAGCAGTTCTTC. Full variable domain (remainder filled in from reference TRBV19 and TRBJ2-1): DGGITQSPKYLFRKEGQNVTLSCEQNLNHDAMYWYRQDPGQGLRLIYYSQIVNDFQKGDIAEGYSVSREKKESFPLTVTSAQKNPTAFYLCASSNRLRGSSYNEQFFGPGTRLTVL.

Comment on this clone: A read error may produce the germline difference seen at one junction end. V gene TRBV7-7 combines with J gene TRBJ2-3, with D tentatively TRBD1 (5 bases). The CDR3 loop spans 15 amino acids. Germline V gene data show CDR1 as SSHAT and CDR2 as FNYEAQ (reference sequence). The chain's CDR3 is CASSFQGLSTDTQYF. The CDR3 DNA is TGTGCTAGCAGCTTCCAGGGCCTTAGCACAGATACGCAGTATTTT.

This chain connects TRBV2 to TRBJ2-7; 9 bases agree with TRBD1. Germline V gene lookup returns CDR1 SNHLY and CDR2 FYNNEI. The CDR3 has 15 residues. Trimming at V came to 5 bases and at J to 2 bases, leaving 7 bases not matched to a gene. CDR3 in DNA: TGTGCCAGCAGTCGGGGGACAGGGAGAACCTACGAGCAGTACTTC. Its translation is CASSRGTGRTYEQYF.

The CDR3 protein is CASSTPQGSFTEAFF. The CDR3 DNA reads TGCGCCAGCAGCACACCGCAGGGATCTTTCACTGAAGCTTTCTTT. The chain carries TRBV4-1 and TRBJ1-1, with D possibly matching TRBD1 (5 bases). With 5 bases removed from V and 4 bases from J, the gap between germline ends came to 17 bases. Looked up from germline, CDR1 is MGHRA and CDR2 is YSYEKL. The CDR3 sequence is 15 residues long.

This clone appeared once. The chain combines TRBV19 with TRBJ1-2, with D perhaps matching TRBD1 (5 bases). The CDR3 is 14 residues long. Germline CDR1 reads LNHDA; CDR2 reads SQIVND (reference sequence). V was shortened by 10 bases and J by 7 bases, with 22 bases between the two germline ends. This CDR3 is CATMGGTKRGGYTF. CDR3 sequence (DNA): TGTGCCACAATGGGGGGAACGAAGAGGGGTGGCTACACCTTC.

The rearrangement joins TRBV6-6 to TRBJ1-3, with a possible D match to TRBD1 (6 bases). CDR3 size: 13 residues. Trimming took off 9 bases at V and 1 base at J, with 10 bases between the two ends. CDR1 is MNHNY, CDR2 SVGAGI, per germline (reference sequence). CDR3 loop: CASHGTSGNTIYF. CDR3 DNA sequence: TGTGCCAGTCACGGGACATCTGGAAACACCATATATTTT.

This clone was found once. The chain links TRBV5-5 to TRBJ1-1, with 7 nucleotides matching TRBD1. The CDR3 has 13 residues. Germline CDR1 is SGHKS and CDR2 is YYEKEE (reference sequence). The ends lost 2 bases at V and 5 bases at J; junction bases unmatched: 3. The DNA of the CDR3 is TGTGCCAGCAGCTTAGCGGACAGGACTGAAGCTTTCTTT. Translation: CASSLADRTEAFF.

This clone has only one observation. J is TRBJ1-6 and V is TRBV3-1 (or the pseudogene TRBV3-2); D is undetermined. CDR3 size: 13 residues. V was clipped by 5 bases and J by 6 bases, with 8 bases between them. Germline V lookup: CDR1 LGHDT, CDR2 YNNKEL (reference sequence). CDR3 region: CASSNLANSPLHF. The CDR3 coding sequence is TGTGCCAGCAGCAACCTGGCTAATTCACCCCTCCACTTT.

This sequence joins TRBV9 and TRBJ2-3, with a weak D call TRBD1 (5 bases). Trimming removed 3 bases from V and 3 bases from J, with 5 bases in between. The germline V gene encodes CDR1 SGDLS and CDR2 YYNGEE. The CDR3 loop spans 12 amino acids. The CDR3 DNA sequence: TGTGCCAGCAGCGCAGGGACAGATACGCAGTATTTT. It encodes CASSAGTDTQYF.

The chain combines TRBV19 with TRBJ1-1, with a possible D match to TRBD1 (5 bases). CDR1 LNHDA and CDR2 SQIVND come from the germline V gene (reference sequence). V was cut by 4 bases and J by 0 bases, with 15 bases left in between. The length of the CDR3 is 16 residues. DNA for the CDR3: TGTGCCAGTAGTAGTTTAGGGACTCTTATGAACACTGAAGCTTTCTTT. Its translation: CASSSLGTLMNTEAFF.

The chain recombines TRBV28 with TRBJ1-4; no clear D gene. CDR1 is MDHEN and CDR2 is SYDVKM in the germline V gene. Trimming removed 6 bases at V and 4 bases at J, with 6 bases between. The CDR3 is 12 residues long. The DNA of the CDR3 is TGTGCCAGCAGGACGGGTAATGAAAAACTGTTTTTT. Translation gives CASRTGNEKLFF.